Sequencing of this T cell receptor beta chain was carried out in a study of lymphopenia after photon versus proton radiotherapy. Sequencing used immunoSEQ multiplex PCR; TCRdb keeps in-frame clones, though not all of them. Of tens of thousands of clones in the sample, about 92% were seen once. In regard to this clone: Its target is not known.

Per the germline V gene, CDR1 is SGDLS and CDR2 is YYNGEE. The length of the CDR3 is 12 residues. V lost 4 bases, J lost 4 bases, and 8 bases lay in between. Overall study results and limits: Authors raise, but do not show, better survival with proton therapy. Relative stability marked proton patients; photon patients lost diversity and naive cells. After lymphocyte nadir, photon-treated repertoires showed oligoclonal expansion, especially CD8+ Temra.

This specimen consisted of peripheral blood, obtained from a patient treated with photon-based radiotherapy. This receptor was identified in a woman aged 40 to 50 with cholangiocarcinoma. This chain links TRBV9 with TRBJ1-2; D unclear. The CDR3 DNA reads as TGTGCCAGCAGCACGGGCCTCTATGGCTACACCTTC. Protein product: CASSTGLYGYTF.